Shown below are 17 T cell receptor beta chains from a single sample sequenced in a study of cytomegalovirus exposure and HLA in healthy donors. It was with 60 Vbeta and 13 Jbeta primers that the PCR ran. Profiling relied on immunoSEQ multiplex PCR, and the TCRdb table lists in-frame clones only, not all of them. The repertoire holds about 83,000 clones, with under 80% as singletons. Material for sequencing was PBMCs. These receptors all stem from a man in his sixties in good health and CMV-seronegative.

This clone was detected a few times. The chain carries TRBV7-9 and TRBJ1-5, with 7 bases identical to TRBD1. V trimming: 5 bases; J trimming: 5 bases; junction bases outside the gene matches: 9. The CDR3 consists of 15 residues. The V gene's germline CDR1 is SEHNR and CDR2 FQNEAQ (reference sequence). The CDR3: CASSPGQEHDQPQHF. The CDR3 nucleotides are TGTGCCAGCAGCCCCGGACAGGAGCACGATCAGCCCCAGCATTTT.

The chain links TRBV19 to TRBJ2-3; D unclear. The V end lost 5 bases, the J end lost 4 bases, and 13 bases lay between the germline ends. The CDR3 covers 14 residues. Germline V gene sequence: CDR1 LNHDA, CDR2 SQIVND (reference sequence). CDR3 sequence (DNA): TGTGCCAGTAGTTCCCCGGTCGCCCCAGATACGCAGTATTTT. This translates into CASSSPVAPDTQYF. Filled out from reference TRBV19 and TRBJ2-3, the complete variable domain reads DGGITQSPKYLFRKEGQNVTLSCEQNLNHDAMYWYRQDPGQGLRLIYYSQIVNDFQKGDIAEGYSVSREKKESFPLTVTSAQKNPTAFYLCASSSPVAPDTQYFGPGTRLTVL.

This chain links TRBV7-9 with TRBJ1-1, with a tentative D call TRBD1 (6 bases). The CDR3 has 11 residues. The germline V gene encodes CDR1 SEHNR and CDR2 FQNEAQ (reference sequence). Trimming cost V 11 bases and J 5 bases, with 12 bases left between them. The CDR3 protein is CAWGQGTEAFF. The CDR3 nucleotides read TGTGCCTGGGGGCAGGGGACTGAAGCTTTCTTT.

The CDR3 bases are TGCGCCAGCAGCCCCCGGGACAGACTAGCCAAAAACATTCAGTACTTC. Translated: CASSPRDRLAKNIQYF. The chain is built from TRBV4-1 and TRBJ2-4; 7 nucleotides match TRBD1. This CDR3 spans 16 amino acids. J was trimmed by 0 bases and V by 4 bases; bases with no gene match: 6. Germline V gene sequence: CDR1 MGHRA, CDR2 YSYEKL.

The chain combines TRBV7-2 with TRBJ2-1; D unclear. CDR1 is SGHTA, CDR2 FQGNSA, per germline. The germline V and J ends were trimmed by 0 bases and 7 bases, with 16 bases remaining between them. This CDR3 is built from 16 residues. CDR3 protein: CASSLALIASGNEQFF. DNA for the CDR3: TGTGCCAGCAGCTTAGCGTTAATAGCCTCTGGGAATGAGCAGTTCTTC.

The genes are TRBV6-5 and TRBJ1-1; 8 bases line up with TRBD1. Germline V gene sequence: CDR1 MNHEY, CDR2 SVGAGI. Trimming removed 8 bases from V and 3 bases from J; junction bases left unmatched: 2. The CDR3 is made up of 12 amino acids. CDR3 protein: CASRTGHTEAFF. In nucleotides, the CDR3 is TGTGCCAGCCGGACAGGGCACACTGAAGCTTTCTTT.

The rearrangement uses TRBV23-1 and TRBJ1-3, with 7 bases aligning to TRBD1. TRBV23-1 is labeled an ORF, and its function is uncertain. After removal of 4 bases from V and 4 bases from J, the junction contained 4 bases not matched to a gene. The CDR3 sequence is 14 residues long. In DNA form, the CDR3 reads TGCGCCAGCAGTCGACCGGACAGGGGAAACACCATATATTTT. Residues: CASSRPDRGNTIYF.

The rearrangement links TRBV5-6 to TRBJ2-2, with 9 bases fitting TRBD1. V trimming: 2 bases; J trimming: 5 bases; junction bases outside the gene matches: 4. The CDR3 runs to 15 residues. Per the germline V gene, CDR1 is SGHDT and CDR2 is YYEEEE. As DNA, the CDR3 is TGTGCCAGCAGCTTTGGACAGGGGCAGACCGGGGAGCTGTTTTTT. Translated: CASSFGQGQTGELFF.

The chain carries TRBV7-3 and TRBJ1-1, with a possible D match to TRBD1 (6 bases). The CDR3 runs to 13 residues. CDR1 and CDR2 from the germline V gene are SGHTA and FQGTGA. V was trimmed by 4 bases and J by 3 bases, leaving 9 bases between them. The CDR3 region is CASSWGLDTEAFF. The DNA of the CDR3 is TGTGCCAGCAGCTGGGGGCTCGACACTGAAGCTTTCTTT.

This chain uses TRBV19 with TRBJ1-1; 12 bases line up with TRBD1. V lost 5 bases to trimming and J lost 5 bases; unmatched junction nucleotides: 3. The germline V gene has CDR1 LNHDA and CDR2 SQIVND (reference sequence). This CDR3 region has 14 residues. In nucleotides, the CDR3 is TGTGCCAGTAGTCGGGACAGGGGGCGGACTGAAGCTTTCTTT. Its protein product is CASSRDRGRTEAFF.

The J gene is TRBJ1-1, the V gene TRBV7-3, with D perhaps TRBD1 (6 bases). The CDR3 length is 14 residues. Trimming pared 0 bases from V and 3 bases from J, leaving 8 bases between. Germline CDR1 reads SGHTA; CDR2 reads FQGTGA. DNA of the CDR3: TGTGCCAGCAGCTTAACGGGGGCGGACACTGAAGCTTTCTTT. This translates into CASSLTGADTEAFF.

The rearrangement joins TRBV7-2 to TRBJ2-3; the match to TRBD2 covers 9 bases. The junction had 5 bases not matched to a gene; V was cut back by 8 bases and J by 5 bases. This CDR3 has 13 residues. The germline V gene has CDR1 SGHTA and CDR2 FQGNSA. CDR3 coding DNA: TGTGCCAGCCAGCGGGGGGCGGGAGATACGCAGTATTTT. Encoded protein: CASQRGAGDTQYF. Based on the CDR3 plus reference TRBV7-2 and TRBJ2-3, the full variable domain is GAGVSQSPSNKVTEKGKDVELRCDPISGHTALYWYRQSLGQGLEFLIYFQGNSAPDKSGLPSDRFSAERTGGSVSTLTIQRTQQEDSAVYLCASQRGAGDTQYFGPGTRLTVL.

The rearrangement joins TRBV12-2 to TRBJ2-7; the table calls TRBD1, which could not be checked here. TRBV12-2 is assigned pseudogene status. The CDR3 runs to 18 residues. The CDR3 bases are TGTGCAAGTCGCTTAGCCTGGACAGGTCCATACCTCTCCTACGAGCAGTACTTC. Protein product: CASRLAWTGPYLSYEQYF.

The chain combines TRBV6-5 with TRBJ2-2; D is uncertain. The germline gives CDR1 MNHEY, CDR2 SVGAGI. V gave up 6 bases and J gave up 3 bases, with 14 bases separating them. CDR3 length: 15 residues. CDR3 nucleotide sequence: TGTGCCAGCAGGGTTATATGGCCCGACACCGGGGAGCTGTTTTTT. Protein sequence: CASRVIWPDTGELFF.

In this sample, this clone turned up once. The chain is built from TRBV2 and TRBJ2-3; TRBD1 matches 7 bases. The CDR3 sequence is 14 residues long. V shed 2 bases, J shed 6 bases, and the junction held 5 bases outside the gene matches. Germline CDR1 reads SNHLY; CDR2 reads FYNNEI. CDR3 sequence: CASSEPTGEDTQYF. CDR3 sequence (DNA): TGTGCCAGCAGTGAACCCACAGGGGAGGATACGCAGTATTTT.

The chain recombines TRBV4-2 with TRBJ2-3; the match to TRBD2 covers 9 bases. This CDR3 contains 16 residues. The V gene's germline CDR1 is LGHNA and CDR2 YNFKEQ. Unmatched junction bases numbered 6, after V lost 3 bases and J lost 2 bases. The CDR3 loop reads CASSHRASGVTDTQYF. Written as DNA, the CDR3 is TGTGCCAGCAGCCATAGAGCTAGCGGGGTCACAGATACGCAGTATTTT.

DNA for the CDR3: TGCAGCGTTGGGGAAGATTGGGACAGGGCTAACTATGGCTACACCTTC. Amino acid sequence: CSVGEDWDRANYGYTF. The chain joins TRBV29-1 to TRBJ1-2; 9 nucleotides match TRBD1. With 4 bases clipped from V and 0 bases from J, the junction kept 9 bases outside the gene matches. Per germline, CDR1 SQVTM and CDR2 ANQGSEA. CDR3 length: 16 amino acids.